These 18 T cell receptor beta chains were all obtained from the same sample, sequenced in a study of blood T cell repertoires in COVID-19. The repertoire was sequenced with immunoSEQ multiplex PCR; TCRdb's copy has only in-frame clones and lacks some. Of fewer than 500,000 clones detected, 81% appear once; the ten largest clones hold around 1%. The sample was peripheral blood. The receptors come from a human donor with acute or convalescent COVID-19. The donor label of this sample is uncertain.

This chain joins TRBV5-5 and TRBJ1-3; possible D gene TRBD1, 5 bases. V lost 4 bases and J lost 2, with 16 bases in between. Germline values: CDR1 SGHKS, CDR2 YYEKEE (reference sequence). The CDR3 is 16 residues long. This chain's CDR3 is CASSLQVGRTGNTIYF. DNA of the CDR3: TGTGCCAGCAGCCTACAGGTCGGGAGGACTGGAAACACCATATATTTT.

A remark on this clone: Germline and junction disagree at one end, which may indicate a read error. The chain combines TRBV19 with TRBJ2-2; TRBD1 agrees at 8 bases. The length of the CDR3 is 16 residues. Germline CDR1 and CDR2: LNHDA and SQIVND (reference sequence). In DNA, the CDR3 is TGTGCCAGTAGCATAGTCGGACAGGGACACACCGGGGAGCTGTTTTTT. The encoded protein is CASSIVGQGHTGELFF.

The CDR3 nucleotides are TGTGCCACCAGTGTAAAGGGGGCAGATACGCAGTATTTT. Its translation: CATSVKGADTQYF. The rearrangement links TRBV24-1 to TRBJ2-3; D might be TRBD1 (6 bases). The CDR3 has 13 amino acids. V was pared by 5 bases and J by 4 bases, with 9 bases between. Germline CDR1 is KGHDR and CDR2 is SFDVKD.

This clone has just one count. This sequence joins TRBV5-1 and TRBJ2-5; D perhaps matches TRBD2 (6 bases). V shed 4 bases and J shed 3 bases, with 10 bases lying between them. This CDR3 is built from 13 residues. Germline V gene lookup returns CDR1 SGHRS and CDR2 YFSETQ. The DNA for the CDR3 is TGCGCCAGCAGCGCGGGACCGAAAGAGACCCAGTACTTC. Translated: CASSAGPKETQYF.

V gene TRBV7-9 combines with J gene TRBJ2-2, with D unclear. CDR3 size: 12 residues. Germline V CDR1 and CDR2: SEHNR, FQNEAQ (reference sequence). V was clipped by 5 bases and J by 7 bases, with 8 bases between them. Here the CDR3 reads CASSDDIGELFF. Here the CDR3 DNA reads TGTGCCAGCAGCGACGACATCGGGGAGCTGTTTTTT.

The CDR3 sequence: CASSQDGLRVGKLFF. The CDR3 nucleotides are TGCGCCAGCAGCCAAGATGGCCTCAGGGTGGGGAAACTGTTTTTT. The chain employs TRBV4-1 and TRBJ1-4, with D perhaps TRBD1 (5 bases). Per the germline V gene, CDR1 is MGHRA and CDR2 is YSYEKL. The CDR3 has 15 amino acids. Trimming shortened V by 0 bases and J by 11 bases, and 16 bases separated the two germline ends.

The gene calls are TRBV29-1 and TRBJ2-1, with D possibly TRBD1 on 5 matching bases. Trimming removed 5 bases from V and 3 bases from J, with 11 bases in between. Germline CDR1 is SQVTM and CDR2 is ANQGSEA. This CDR3 has 13 amino acids. Written as DNA, the CDR3 is TGCAGCGTTTGGACCGGACACTACAATGAGCAGTTCTTC. Protein product: CSVWTGHYNEQFF.

This clone showed up just a few times. The rearrangement links TRBV18 to TRBJ2-7, with TRBD1 matching 7 bases. The V segment lost 4 bases and the J segment 1 base; nucleotides outside the gene matches: 1. The germline CDR1 and CDR2 sequences are KGHSH and LQKENI. The length of the CDR3 is 13 residues. CDR3 DNA: TGTGCCAGCTCACGGGACAGATCCTACGAGCAGTACTTC. Translating it yields CASSRDRSYEQYF.

The V and J genes are TRBV24-1 and TRBJ2-7, with a weak D call TRBD1 (6 bases). This CDR3 is 13 amino acids long. In germline, CDR1 is KGHDR, CDR2 SFDVKD. The germline V and J ends were trimmed by 1 base and 5 bases, with 8 bases remaining between them. Written as DNA, the CDR3 is TGTGCCACCAGTGATTTTAACAGGGACGAGCAGTACTTC. Protein: CATSDFNRDEQYF.

The chain combines TRBV15 with TRBJ1-1; D is undetermined. The CDR3 consists of 13 residues. Looked up from germline, CDR1 is LNHNV and CDR2 is YYDKDF (reference sequence). Trimming removed 2 bases from V and 0 bases from J, with 4 bases in between. CDR3 DNA: TGTGCCACCAGCAGACGGGTGAACACTGAAGCTTTCTTT. Translating it yields CATSRRVNTEAFF.

The V and J genes are TRBV28 and TRBJ1-1; no clear D. Trimming pared 5 bases from V and 10 bases from J, leaving 17 bases between. This CDR3 has 13 amino acids. CDR1 is MDHEN, CDR2 SYDVKM, per germline. In DNA, the CDR3 is TGTGCCAGCAGTAAGACCGCCCAGCGGGCAGCTTTCTTT. It specifies CASSKTAQRAAFF.

This chain connects TRBV6-5 to TRBJ1-2, with D unresolved. V lost 7 bases, J lost 8 bases, and 20 bases lay in between. This CDR3 has 14 amino acids. From germline, CDR1 is MNHEY and CDR2 SVGAGI. CDR3 nucleotide sequence: TGTGCCAGCATCGAAGGGAACGGAGGCCGAGGCTACACCTTC. This codes for CASIEGNGGRGYTF.

The chain's CDR3 is CASSVGASLTDTQYF. Here the CDR3 DNA reads TGTGCCAGCAGCGTAGGGGCTAGCCTCACAGATACGCAGTATTTT. The chain has TRBV9 and TRBJ2-3; the D gene is possibly TRBD2 (5 bases). The germline CDR1 and CDR2 sequences are SGDLS and YYNGEE. Trimming removed 0 bases from V and 2 bases from J, with 10 bases in between. The CDR3 is made up of 15 amino acids.

The chain employs TRBV11-1 and TRBJ2-1; 8 nucleotides agree with TRBD2. CDR1 and CDR2 from the germline V gene are SGHAT and FQDESV (reference sequence). The V gene end was trimmed by 8 bases and the J gene end by 8 bases; junction bases not matched to a gene: 14. CDR3 size: 15 residues. CDR3 residues: CASGIGTSRSHEQFF. The CDR3 region has the DNA TGTGCCAGCGGAATCGGGACTAGTCGAAGTCATGAGCAGTTCTTC. Looking up the rest from reference TRBV11-1 and TRBJ2-1 gives the full variable domain: EAEVAQSPRYKITEKSQAVAFWCDPISGHATLYWYRQILGQGPELLVQFQDESVVDDSQLPKDRFSAERLKGVDSTLKIQPAELGDSAMYLCASGIGTSRSHEQFFGPGTRLTVL.

This chain connects TRBV28 to TRBJ1-2; 7 bases fit TRBD1. Germline V gene sequence: CDR1 MDHEN, CDR2 SYDVKM. Trimming took 5 bases from V and 6 from J; bases not matched to a gene: 12. This CDR3 is built from 15 residues. CDR3 sequence (DNA): TGTGCCAGCAGTACGCCAGGGACAGCGAGAAATGGCTACACCTTC. This sequence encodes CASSTPGTARNGYTF.

V gene TRBV5-5 combines with J gene TRBJ2-7; maybe TRBD2 (6 bases). Deletions cut 1 base from V and 3 bases from J, with 11 bases between. The CDR3 consists of 14 residues. Germline CDR1 is SGHKS and CDR2 is YYEKEE (reference sequence). The CDR3 here is CASSLWGDDYEQYF. The CDR3 nucleotides are TGTGCCAGCAGCTTGTGGGGGGATGACTACGAGCAGTACTTC.

The gene calls are TRBV4-1 and TRBJ2-7; 8 bases match TRBD2. Germline V gene sequence: CDR1 MGHRA, CDR2 YSYEKL. Trimming removed 0 bases from V and 3 bases from J; junction bases left unmatched: 7. The CDR3 runs to 16 residues. The DNA of the CDR3 is TGCGCCAGCAGCCAAGATTATCCGGGGGGGAACTACGAGCAGTACTTC. This translates into CASSQDYPGGNYEQYF.

The chain has TRBV5-1 and TRBJ2-3, with a tentative D call TRBD2 (6 bases). The CDR3 is 18 residues long. Germline V lookup: CDR1 SGHRS, CDR2 YFSETQ. V was trimmed by 0 bases and J by 1 base, leaving 18 bases between them. The CDR3 DNA reads as TGCGCCAGCAGCTTGGATTTTATGGGGGGACCGGGCACAGATACGCAGTATTTT. Protein product: CASSLDFMGGPGTDTQYF.